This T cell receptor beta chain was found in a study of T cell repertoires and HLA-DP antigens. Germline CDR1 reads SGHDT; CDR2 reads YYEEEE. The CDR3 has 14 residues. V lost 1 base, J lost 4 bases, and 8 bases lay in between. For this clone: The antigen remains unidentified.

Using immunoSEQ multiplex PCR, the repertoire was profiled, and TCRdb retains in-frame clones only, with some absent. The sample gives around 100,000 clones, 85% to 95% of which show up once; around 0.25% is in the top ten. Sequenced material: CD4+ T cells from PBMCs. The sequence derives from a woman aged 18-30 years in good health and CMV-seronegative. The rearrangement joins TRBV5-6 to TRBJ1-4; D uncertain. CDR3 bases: TGTGCCAGCAGCTTGCGCCGGGTTAATGAAAAACTGTTTTTT. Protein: CASSLRRVNEKLFF.